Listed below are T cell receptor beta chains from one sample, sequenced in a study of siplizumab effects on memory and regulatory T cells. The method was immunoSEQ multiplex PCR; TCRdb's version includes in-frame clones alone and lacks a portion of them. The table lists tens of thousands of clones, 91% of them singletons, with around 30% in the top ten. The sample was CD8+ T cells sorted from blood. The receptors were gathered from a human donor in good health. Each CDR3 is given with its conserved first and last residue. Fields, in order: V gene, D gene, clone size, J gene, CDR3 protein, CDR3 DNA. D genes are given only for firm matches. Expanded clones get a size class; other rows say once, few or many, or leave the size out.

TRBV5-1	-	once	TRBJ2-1	CASAEWDSRGVEQFF	TGCGCCAGCGCTGAGTGGGACTCCCGGGGTGTGGAGCAGTTCTTC
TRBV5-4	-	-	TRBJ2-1	CASTEDNEQFF	TGTGCCAGCACCGAAGACAATGAGCAGTTCTTC
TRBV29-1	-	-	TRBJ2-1	CSVGEWGVNEQFF	TGCAGCGTTGGGGAATGGGGGGTCAATGAGCAGTTCTTC
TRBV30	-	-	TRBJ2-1	CAWIGTYSYNEQFF	TGTGCCTGGATTGGGACCTACTCCTACAATGAGCAGTTCTTC
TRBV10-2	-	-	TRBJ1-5	CASSEYQTGNQPQHF	TGCGCCAGCAGTGAGTACCAGACAGGTAATCAGCCCCAGCATTTT
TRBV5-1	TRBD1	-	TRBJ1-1	CASSSGTGGAYTEAFF	TGCGCCAGCAGCTCCGGTACAGGGGGCGCGTACACTGAAGCTTTCTTT
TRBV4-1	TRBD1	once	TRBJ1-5	CASSQVPGQGLVSNQPQHF	TGCGCCAGCAGCCAAGTACCGGGACAGGGCCTTGTGAGCAATCAGCCCCAGCATTTT
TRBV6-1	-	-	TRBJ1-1	CASTLTPVGTEAFF	TGTGCCAGCACTCTTACACCGGTAGGAACTGAAGCTTTCTTT
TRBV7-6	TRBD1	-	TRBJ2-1	CASSLGDRRNEQFF	TGTGCCAGCAGCTTAGGGGACAGAAGGAATGAGCAGTTCTTC
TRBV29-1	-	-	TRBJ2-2	CSVASDTGELFF	TGCAGCGTTGCATCGGACACCGGGGAGCTGTTTTTT
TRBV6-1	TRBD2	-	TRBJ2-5	CASSGIAGGQETQYF	TGTGCCAGCAGTGGAATAGCGGGGGGGCAAGAGACCCAGTACTTC
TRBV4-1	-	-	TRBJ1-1	CASSQGGVGGLNTEAFF	TGCGCCAGCAGCCAGGGCGGGGTTGGGGGCCTGAACACTGAAGCTTTCTTT
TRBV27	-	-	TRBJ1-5	CASSFRGPRKDQPQHF	TGTGCCAGCAGTTTTCGGGGGCCTAGAAAGGATCAGCCCCAGCATTTT
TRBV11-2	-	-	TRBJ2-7	CASSLVRRGYSYEQYF	TGTGCCAGCAGCTTAGTTCGGCGGGGATACTCCTACGAGCAGTACTTC
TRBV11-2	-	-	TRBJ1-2	CASSLVPTVGNYGYTF	TGTGCCAGCAGCTTAGTCCCGACAGTGGGCAACTATGGCTACACCTTC
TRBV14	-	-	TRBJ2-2	CASSQEAGELFF	TGTGCCAGCAGCCAAGAGGCCGGGGAGCTGTTTTTT
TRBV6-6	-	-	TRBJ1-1	CASSYGGTEAFF	TGTGCCAGCAGTTACGGGGGGACTGAAGCTTTCTTT
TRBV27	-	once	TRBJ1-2	CASSGLESGYTF	TGTGCCAGCAGCGGGTTAGAATCAGGCTACACCTTC
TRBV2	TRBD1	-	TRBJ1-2	CASKISRDSPNYGYTF	TGTGCCAGCAAGATTTCACGGGACAGCCCTAACTATGGCTACACCTTC